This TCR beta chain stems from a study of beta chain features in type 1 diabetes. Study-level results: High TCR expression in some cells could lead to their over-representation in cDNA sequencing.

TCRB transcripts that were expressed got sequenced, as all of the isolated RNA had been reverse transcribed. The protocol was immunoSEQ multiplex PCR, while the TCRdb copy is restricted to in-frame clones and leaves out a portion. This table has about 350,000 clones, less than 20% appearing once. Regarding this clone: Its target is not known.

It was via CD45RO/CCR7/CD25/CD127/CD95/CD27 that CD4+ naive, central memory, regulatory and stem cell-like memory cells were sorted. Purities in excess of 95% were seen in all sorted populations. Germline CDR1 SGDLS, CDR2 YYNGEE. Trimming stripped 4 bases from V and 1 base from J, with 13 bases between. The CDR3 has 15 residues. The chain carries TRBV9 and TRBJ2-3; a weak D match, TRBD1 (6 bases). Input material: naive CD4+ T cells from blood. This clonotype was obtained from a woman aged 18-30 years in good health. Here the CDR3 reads CASSPRGSRTDTQYF. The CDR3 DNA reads TGTGCCAGCAGCCCCAGGGGAAGTCGCACAGATACGCAGTATTTT.